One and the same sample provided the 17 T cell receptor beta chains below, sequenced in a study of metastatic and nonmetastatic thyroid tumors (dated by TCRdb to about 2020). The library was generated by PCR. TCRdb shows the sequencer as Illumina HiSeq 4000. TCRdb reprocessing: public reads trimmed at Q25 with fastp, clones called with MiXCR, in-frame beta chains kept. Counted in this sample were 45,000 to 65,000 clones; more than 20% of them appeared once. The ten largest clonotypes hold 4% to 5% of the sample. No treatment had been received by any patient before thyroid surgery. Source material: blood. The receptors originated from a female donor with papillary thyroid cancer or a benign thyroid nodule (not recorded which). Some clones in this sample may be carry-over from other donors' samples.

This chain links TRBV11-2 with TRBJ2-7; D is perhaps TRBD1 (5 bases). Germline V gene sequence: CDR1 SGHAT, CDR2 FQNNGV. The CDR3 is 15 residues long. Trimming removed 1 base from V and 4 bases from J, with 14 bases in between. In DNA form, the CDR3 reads TGTGCCAGCAGCTTAGTCAGGGTTGGCACTTACGAGCAGTACTTC. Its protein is CASSLVRVGTYEQYF.

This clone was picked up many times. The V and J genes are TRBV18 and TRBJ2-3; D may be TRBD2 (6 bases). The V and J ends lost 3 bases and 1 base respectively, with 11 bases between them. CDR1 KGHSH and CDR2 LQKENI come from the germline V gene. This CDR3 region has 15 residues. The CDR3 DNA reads TGTGCCAGCTCACCCACGCGCGGGGGCACAGATACGCAGTATTTT. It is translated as CASSPTRGGTDTQYF.

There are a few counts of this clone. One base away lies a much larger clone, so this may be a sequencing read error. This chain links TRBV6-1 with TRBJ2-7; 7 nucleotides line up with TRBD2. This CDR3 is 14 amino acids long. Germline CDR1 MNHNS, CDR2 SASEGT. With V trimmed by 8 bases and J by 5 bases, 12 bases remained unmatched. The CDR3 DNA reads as TGTGCCAGCGGGGGGTGGGAGGGCCATCACGAGCAGTACTTC. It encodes CASGGWEGHHEQYF.

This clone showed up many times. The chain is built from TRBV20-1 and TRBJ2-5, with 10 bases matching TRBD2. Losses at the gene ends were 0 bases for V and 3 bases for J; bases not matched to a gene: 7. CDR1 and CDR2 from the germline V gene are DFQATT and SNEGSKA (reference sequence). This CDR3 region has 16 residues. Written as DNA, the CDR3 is TGCAGTGCTAGAGATCCCCTAGCGGGAGTGGAAGAGACCCAGTACTTC. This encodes CSARDPLAGVEETQYF.

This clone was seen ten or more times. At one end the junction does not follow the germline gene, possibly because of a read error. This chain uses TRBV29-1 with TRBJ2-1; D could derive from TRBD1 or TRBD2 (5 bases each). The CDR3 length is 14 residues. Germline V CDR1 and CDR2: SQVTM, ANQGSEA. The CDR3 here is CSVEEGRGYNEQFF. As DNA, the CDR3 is TGCAGCGTCGAAGAGGGTAGGGGTTACAATGAGCAGTTCTTC.

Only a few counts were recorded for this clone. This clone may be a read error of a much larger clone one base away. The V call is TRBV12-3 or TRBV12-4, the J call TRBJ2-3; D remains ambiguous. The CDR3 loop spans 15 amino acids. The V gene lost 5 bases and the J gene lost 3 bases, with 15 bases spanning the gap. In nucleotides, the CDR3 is TGTGCCAGCAGTCCCGAAAGGGTGAGTACAGATACGCAGTATTTT. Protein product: CASSPERVSTDTQYF.

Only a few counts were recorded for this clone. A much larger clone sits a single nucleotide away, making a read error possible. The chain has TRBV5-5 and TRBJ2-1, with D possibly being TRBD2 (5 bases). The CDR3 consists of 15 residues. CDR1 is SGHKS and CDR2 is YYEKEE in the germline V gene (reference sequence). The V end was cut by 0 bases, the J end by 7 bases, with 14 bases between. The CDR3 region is CASSLDGNLLNEQFF. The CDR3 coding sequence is TGTGCCAGCAGCTTGGACGGGAACCTTTTGAATGAGCAGTTCTTC.

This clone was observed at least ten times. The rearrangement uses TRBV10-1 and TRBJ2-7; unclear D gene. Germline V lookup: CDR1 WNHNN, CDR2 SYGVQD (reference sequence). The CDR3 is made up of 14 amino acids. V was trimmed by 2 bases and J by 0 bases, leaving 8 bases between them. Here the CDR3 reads CASSEGTVSYEQYF. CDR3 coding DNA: TGCGCCAGCAGTGAGGGTACGGTCTCCTACGAGCAGTACTTC.

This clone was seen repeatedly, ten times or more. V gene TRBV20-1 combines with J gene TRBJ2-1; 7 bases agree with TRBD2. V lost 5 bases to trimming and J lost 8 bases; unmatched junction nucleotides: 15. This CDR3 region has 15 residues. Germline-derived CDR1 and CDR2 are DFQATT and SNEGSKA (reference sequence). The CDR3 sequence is CSAHPFSGSVDEQFF. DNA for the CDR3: TGCAGTGCTCACCCCTTTAGCGGGTCGGTCGATGAGCAGTTCTTC.

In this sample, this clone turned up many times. The CDR3 DNA follows: TGCGCCAGCAGCCCTAAGAGGGACAGGGGGCGAAATGAGCAGTTCTTC. This translates into CASSPKRDRGRNEQFF. The genes are TRBV4-1 and TRBJ2-1; 12 bases fit TRBD1. V gave up 4 bases and J gave up 7 bases; unmatched junction bases: 8. The CDR3 runs 16 residues. The germline V gene encodes CDR1 MGHRA and CDR2 YSYEKL.

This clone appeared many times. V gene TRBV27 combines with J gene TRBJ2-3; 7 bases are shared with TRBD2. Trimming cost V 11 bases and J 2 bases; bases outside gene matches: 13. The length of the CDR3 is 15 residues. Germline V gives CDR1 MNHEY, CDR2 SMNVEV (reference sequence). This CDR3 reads CAAETFRDYTDTQYF. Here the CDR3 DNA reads TGTGCCGCCGAAACCTTCCGGGACTACACAGATACGCAGTATTTT.

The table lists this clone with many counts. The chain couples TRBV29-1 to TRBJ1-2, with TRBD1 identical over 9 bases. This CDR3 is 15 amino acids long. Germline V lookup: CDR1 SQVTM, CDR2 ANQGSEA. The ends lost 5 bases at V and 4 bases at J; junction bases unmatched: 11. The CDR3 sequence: CSVPGTGTGGYGYTF. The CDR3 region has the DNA TGCAGCGTTCCCGGGACAGGGACAGGAGGCTATGGCTACACCTTC.

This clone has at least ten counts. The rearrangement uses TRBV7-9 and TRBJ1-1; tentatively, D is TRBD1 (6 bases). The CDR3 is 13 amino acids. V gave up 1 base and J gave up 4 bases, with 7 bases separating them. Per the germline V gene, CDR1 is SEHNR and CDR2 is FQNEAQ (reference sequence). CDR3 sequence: CASSLDRVTEAFF. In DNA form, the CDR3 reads TGTGCCAGCAGCTTAGACAGGGTCACTGAAGCTTTCTTT.

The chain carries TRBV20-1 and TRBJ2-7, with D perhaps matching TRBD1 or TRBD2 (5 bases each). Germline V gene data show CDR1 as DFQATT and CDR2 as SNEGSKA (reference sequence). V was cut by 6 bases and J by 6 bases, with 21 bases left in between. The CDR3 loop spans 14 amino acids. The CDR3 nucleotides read TGCAGTGCGGGACCCGGGAAAGGGGTATCCGAGCAGTACTTC. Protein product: CSAGPGKGVSEQYF.

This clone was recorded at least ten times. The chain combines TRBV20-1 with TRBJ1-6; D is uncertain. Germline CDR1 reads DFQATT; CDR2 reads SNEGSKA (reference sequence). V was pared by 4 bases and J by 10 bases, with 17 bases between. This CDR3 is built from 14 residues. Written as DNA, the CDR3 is TGCAGTGCTATAGGACGGCCCGGTCGCTCACCCCTCCACTTT. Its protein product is CSAIGRPGRSPLHF.

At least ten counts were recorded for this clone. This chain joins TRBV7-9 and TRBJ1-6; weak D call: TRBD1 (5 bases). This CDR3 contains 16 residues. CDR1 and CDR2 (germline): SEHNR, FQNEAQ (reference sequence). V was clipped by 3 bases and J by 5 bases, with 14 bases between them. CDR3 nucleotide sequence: TGTGCCAGCAGCTTGGGGCAGGCGAACAATAATTCACCCCTCCACTTT. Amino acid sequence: CASSLGQANNNSPLHF. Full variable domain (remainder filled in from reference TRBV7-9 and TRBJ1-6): DTGVSQNPRHKITKRGQNVTFRCDPISEHNRLYWYRQTLGQGPEFLTYFQNEAQLEKSRLLSDRFSAERPKGSFSTLEIQRTEQGDSAMYLCASSLGQANNNSPLHFGNGTRLTVT.

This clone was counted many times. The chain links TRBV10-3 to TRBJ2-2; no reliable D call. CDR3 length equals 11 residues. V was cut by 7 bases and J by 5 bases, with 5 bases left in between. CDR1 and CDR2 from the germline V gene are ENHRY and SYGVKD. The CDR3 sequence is CAIKETGELFF. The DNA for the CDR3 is TGTGCCATCAAGGAGACCGGGGAGCTGTTTTTT.